Following are 7 T cell receptor beta chains from one sample sequenced in a study of T cells in localized non-small cell lung cancer. Repertoires were generated with immunoSEQ multiplex PCR, while TCRdb's copy carries only in-frame clones and drops some. The sample records about 59,000 clones, over 85% being singletons. The sample was peripheral blood, taken before any cancer treatment. These receptors were collected from a man aged 35-75 years with stage I squamous cell lung carcinoma.

The CDR3 bases are TGTGCCAGTAGTTCGCCTGGCGGGAGTTCCTCGGAGACCCAGTACTTC. As protein: CASSSPGGSSSETQYF. The chain couples TRBV19 to TRBJ2-5; the match to TRBD2 covers 7 bases. The CDR3 extends over 16 amino acids. Germline CDR1 and CDR2: LNHDA and SQIVND (reference sequence). With V trimmed by 5 bases and J by 5 bases, 14 bases remained unmatched.

The chain links TRBV27 to TRBJ1-3; no definite D call. CDR3 length equals 16 residues. V was pared by 6 bases and J by 4 bases, with 19 bases between. The V gene's germline CDR1 is MNHEY and CDR2 SMNVEV (reference sequence). CDR3 in amino acids: CASSPFDGSNGNTIYF. The CDR3 DNA sequence: TGTGCCAGCAGCCCCTTCGACGGGTCCAACGGAAACACCATATATTTT.

This clone was seen only once. The chain carries TRBV4-3 and TRBJ2-1; 12 bases are shared with TRBD2. The CDR3 consists of 13 residues. CDR1 and CDR2 from the germline V gene are LGHNA and YSLEER. Trimming at V came to 5 bases and at J to 14 bases, leaving 7 bases not matched to a gene. CDR3 in DNA: TGCGCCAGCAGCTCGACTAGCGGGAGTACGAAGTTCTTC. Protein sequence: CASSSTSGSTKFF.

With regard to this clone: At one boundary the junction diverges from the germline segment, which might be a read error. The chain couples TRBV2 to TRBJ2-1; D is ambiguous. Germline CDR1 reads SNHLY; CDR2 reads FYNNEI. The CDR3 sequence is 12 residues long. This chain's CDR3 is CASSEGRNEQFF. CDR3 DNA: TGTGCCAGCAGCGAAGGGCGGAATGAGCAGTTCTTC. Full variable domain (outside the CDR3, taken from reference TRBV2 and TRBJ2-1): EPEVTQTPSHQVTQMGQEVILRCVPISNHLYFYWYRQILGQKVEFLVSFYNNEISEKSEIFDDQFSVERPDGSNFTLKIRSTKLEDSAMYFCASSEGRNEQFFGPGTRLTVL.

The genes are TRBV30 and TRBJ2-6; TRBD1 might be the D (5 bases). This CDR3 has 14 residues. Germline CDR1 is GTSNPN and CDR2 is SVGIG (reference sequence). Trimming left V 3 bases short and J 4 bases short, with 10 bases between. The chain's CDR3 is CAWSRVAGANVLTF. Here the CDR3 DNA reads TGTGCCTGGAGCAGGGTTGCCGGGGCCAACGTCCTGACTTTC.

The chain uses TRBV11-3 and TRBJ2-1; D is unresolved. The CDR3 sequence is 15 residues long. V was clipped by 1 base and J by 0 bases, with 7 bases between them. CDR1 and CDR2 (germline): SGHNT, YENEEA. CDR3 bases: TGTGCCAGCAGCTTAGGGCAGCTCTCCTACAATGAGCAGTTCTTC. It is translated as CASSLGQLSYNEQFF.

This rearrangement joins TRBV30 to TRBJ1-2, with TRBD1 identical over 7 bases. The trim removed 2 bases at V and 3 bases at J, leaving 3 bases unmatched. This CDR3 has 13 amino acids. Germline CDR1 GTSNPN, CDR2 SVGIG (reference sequence). The CDR3 reads CAWSTGAYYGYTF. The CDR3 nucleotides are TGTGCCTGGAGTACAGGGGCCTACTATGGCTACACCTTC.